The 16 T cell receptor beta chains in this list originate from one sample, sequenced in a study of blood T cell repertoires in COVID-19. Profiling relied on immunoSEQ multiplex PCR, and the TCRdb table lists in-frame clones only, not all of them. The table has approximately 150,000 clones, just over 85% seen once. The sequencing input was peripheral blood. These receptors came from an older woman with acute or convalescent COVID-19.

The chain recombines TRBV18 with TRBJ1-6; 11 nucleotides line up with TRBD1. The V segment lost 2 bases and the J segment 6 bases; nucleotides outside the gene matches: 6. Germline CDR1 reads KGHSH; CDR2 reads LQKENI. CDR3 size: 17 residues. In nucleotides, the CDR3 is TGTGCCAGCTCACCAATAGGGACAGGGGGAGGTAATTCACCCCTCCACTTT. This gives the protein CASSPIGTGGGNSPLHF.

The gene calls are TRBV5-1 and TRBJ2-5; D not resolved. The V gene lost 4 bases and the J gene lost 1 base, with 14 bases spanning the gap. This CDR3 is 15 amino acids long. Per germline, CDR1 SGHRS and CDR2 YFSETQ. The CDR3 sequence is CASSPGLRPQETQYF. Written as DNA, the CDR3 is TGCGCCAGCAGCCCAGGTCTTCGGCCCCAAGAGACCCAGTACTTC.

The chain carries TRBV7-9 and TRBJ2-2; D unresolved. V gave up 0 bases and J gave up 7 bases, with 9 bases separating them. The germline CDR1 and CDR2 sequences are SEHNR and FQNEAQ (reference sequence). The CDR3 extends over 14 amino acids. CDR3 DNA sequence: TGTGCCAGCAGCTTAGCGCTACTCTTCGGGGAGCTGTTTTTT. Translated: CASSLALLFGELFF.

About this clone itself: Other DNA sequences of this sample code for an identical CDR3. The V and J genes are TRBV4-1 and TRBJ2-7; D gene ambiguous. Germline-derived CDR1 and CDR2 are MGHRA and YSYEKL. The germline V and J ends were trimmed by 0 bases and 4 bases, with 7 bases remaining between them. The CDR3 has 13 amino acids. The CDR3 region has the DNA TGCGCCAGCAGCCAAGAGCAGGTGTACGAGCAGTACTTC. This encodes CASSQEQVYEQYF.

The rearrangement joins TRBV6-5 to TRBJ1-5; TRBD1 matches 9 bases. The length of the CDR3 is 16 residues. The junction had 2 bases not matched to a gene; V was cut back by 2 bases and J by 0 bases. Germline loops: CDR1 MNHEY, CDR2 SVGAGI. In DNA form, the CDR3 reads TGTGCCAGCAGTTACGGGACAGGGAATAGCAATCAGCCCCAGCATTTT. This encodes CASSYGTGNSNQPQHF.

This chain uses TRBV15 with TRBJ2-2; 10 positions agree with TRBD1. Germline V lookup: CDR1 LNHNV, CDR2 YYDKDF (reference sequence). The CDR3 length is 16 residues. J was trimmed by 2 bases and V by 8 bases; bases with no gene match: 8. CDR3 sequence reads: CATVGGDRGNTGELFF. The CDR3 region has the DNA TGTGCCACCGTGGGGGGGGACAGGGGTAACACCGGGGAGCTGTTTTTT.

The chain links TRBV29-1 to TRBJ2-5; tentatively, D is TRBD1 (6 bases). There are 12 residues in the CDR3. V dropped 8 bases and J dropped 1 base, with 11 bases sitting between them. CDR1 is SQVTM, CDR2 ANQGSEA, per germline. This chain's CDR3 is CSTLDSQETQYF. As DNA, the CDR3 is TGCAGCACCTTGGACAGCCAAGAGACCCAGTACTTC.

The V call is TRBV4-1, the J call TRBJ2-1; 9 nucleotides agree with TRBD1. The CDR3 length is 16 residues. From germline, CDR1 is MGHRA and CDR2 YSYEKL. V trimming: 3 bases; J trimming: 3 bases; junction bases outside the gene matches: 6. CDR3 DNA: TGCGCCAGCAGCCAGACGACAGGGGGGGGCTACAATGAGCAGTTCTTC. Amino acid sequence: CASSQTTGGGYNEQFF.

This rearrangement joins TRBV30 to TRBJ2-7; TRBD1 aligns across 9 bases. V was clipped by 4 bases and J by 1 base; unmatched bases: 11. The CDR3 has 16 residues. Germline V gene data show CDR1 as GTSNPN and CDR2 as SVGIG (reference sequence). The CDR3 protein is CAWTTPGQGLSYEQYF. CDR3 nucleotide sequence: TGTGCCTGGACTACGCCGGGACAGGGTTTATCCTACGAGCAGTACTTC.

The chain couples TRBV5-4 to TRBJ2-1; D perhaps matches TRBD1 (5 bases). The germline gives CDR1 SGHNT, CDR2 YYREEE (reference sequence). Trimming stripped 4 bases from V and 6 bases from J, with 14 bases between. The CDR3 length is 14 residues. CDR3 residues: CASSPTVPPNEQFF. CDR3 nucleotides: TGTGCCAGCAGCCCGACAGTCCCCCCCAATGAGCAGTTCTTC.

This chain connects TRBV11-2 to TRBJ1-1, with 7 bases identical to TRBD1. The CDR3 length is 12 residues. CDR1 is SGHAT, CDR2 FQNNGV, per germline. With V trimmed by 6 bases and J by 5 bases, 3 bases remained unmatched. The CDR3 region has the DNA TGTGCCAGCAGTCTACAGGGGACTGAAGCTTTCTTT. Its protein product is CASSLQGTEAFF.

This clone appeared once. This chain uses TRBV5-1 with TRBJ2-5; 7 positions match TRBD2. The CDR3 is 13 amino acids. Germline loops: CDR1 SGHRS, CDR2 YFSETQ. The trim removed 7 bases at V and 5 bases at J, leaving 8 bases unmatched. CDR3 in amino acids: CASGGEFTETQYF. As DNA, the CDR3 is TGCGCCAGCGGGGGGGAATTTACGGAGACCCAGTACTTC.

The V gene is TRBV5-6, the J gene TRBJ1-1, with D maybe TRBD1 (6 bases). CDR3 size: 14 residues. Looked up from germline, CDR1 is SGHDT and CDR2 is YYEEEE. V was trimmed by 2 bases and J by 0 bases, leaving 8 bases between them. The CDR3 loop reads CASSLDRLNTEAFF. DNA of the CDR3: TGTGCCAGCAGCTTAGACAGGTTGAACACTGAAGCTTTCTTT.

The V gene is TRBV20-1, the J gene TRBJ2-3; 10 bases are shared with TRBD2. Germline lookup yields CDR1 DFQATT and CDR2 SNEGSKA (reference sequence). The junction had 19 bases not matched to a gene; V was cut back by 3 bases and J by 4 bases. The CDR3 length is 19 residues. For the CDR3, the DNA is TGCAGTGCTAGTGGGGCAGTTGGGACTAGCGATTCGGTAGCAGATACGCAGTATTTT. As protein: CSASGAVGTSDSVADTQYF.

This clone was seen once. V and J are TRBV5-6 and TRBJ1-2, with TRBD1 as a possible D gene (5 bases). The CDR3 sequence is 15 residues long. V was clipped by 4 bases and J by 3 bases, with 16 bases between them. The germline V gene has CDR1 SGHDT and CDR2 YYEEEE. CDR3 sequence (DNA): TGTGCCAGCAGCCTGACTAGGGGTTCGGACTATGGCTACACCTTC. It translates to CASSLTRGSDYGYTF.

The V call is TRBV19, the J call TRBJ1-5, with D hard to call. V was clipped by 7 bases and J by 6 bases, with 25 bases between them. The CDR3 runs to 17 residues. The germline gives CDR1 LNHDA, CDR2 SQIVND (reference sequence). The CDR3 sequence: CASTLREGPSSAQPQHF. The CDR3 bases are TGTGCCAGTACCTTAAGGGAGGGTCCCTCCTCAGCTCAGCCCCAGCATTTT.